The sequence of this TCR beta chain was determined in a study of blood T cell repertoires in COVID-19. Patients in Seattle were enrolled during active infection, then followed longitudinally. V trimming: 4 bases; J trimming: 6 bases; junction bases outside the gene matches: 13. This CDR3 has 16 amino acids. Germline V gene data show CDR1 as SGHRS and CDR2 as YFSETQ. Sequencing was performed with immunoSEQ multiplex PCR; in TCRdb, only in-frame clones are kept and a portion is missing. The sample contains 250,000 to 350,000 clones, about 81% of which appear only once. Sequencing was performed on peripheral blood. This chain links TRBV5-1 with TRBJ2-1; 7 nucleotides line up with TRBD2. This TCR derives from a human donor with COVID-19, enrolled during active disease. The donor label of this sample is uncertain. The CDR3: CASSVTLRGGVNEQFF. The CDR3 region has the DNA TGCGCCAGCAGCGTGACACTAAGGGGAGGGGTCAATGAGCAGTTCTTC. Looking up the rest from reference TRBV5-1 and TRBJ2-1 gives the full variable domain: KAGVTQTPRYLIKTRGQQVTLSCSPISGHRSVSWYQQTPGQGLQFLFEYFSETQRNKGNFPGRFSGRQFSNSRSEMNVSTLELGDSALYLCASSVTLRGGVNEQFFGPGTRLTVL.